What follows are 32 T cell receptor beta chains derived from one specimen sequenced in a study of regulatory T cells in long-lasting Graves disease (dated by TCRdb to the early 2020s). Receptor amplification or capture employed multiplex PCR. Sequencing relied on an Illumina HiSeq 4000. To build TCR beta libraries, CDR3 regions were amplified by Arm-PCR using iRepertoire HTBI primers. The public reads were run again by TCRdb, first through fastp at Q25 and then through MiXCR, and only productive beta chains were kept. Each CDR3 protein gets just one entry, which takes the most common genes and DNA from the rows behind it. This sample comprises some 460,000 distinct CDR3 sequences, 15% to 20% of them detected only once. 9.5% to 15% of the sample comes from the top ten. In the paper's terms, the time point label means: newly diagnosed GD, antithyroid drugs for less than 3 months. For both TCR sequencing and RNA sequencing, RNA was extracted from PBMCs using TRIzol.

This sample also appeared in a second study, on T cells in Graves' hyperthyroidism and ophthalmopathy.

The input for sequencing was peripheral blood mononuclear cells (PBMCs), taken at new diagnosis, from a patient treated with antithyroid drugs. The receptors stem from a man in his forties with Graves disease. Donor details come from another sample of the same person, matched by shared clones.

There are many counts of this clonotype. The CDR3 loop is CATSDRWATEAFF. DNA for the CDR3: TGTGCCACCAGTGATAGGTGGGCCACTGAAGCTTTCTTT. V is TRBV24-1 and J is TRBJ1-1; D is undetermined. The CDR3 is 13 amino acids. The ends were cut back, 3 bases at V and 4 bases at J, with 8 bases in the middle. Looked up from germline, CDR1 is KGHDR and CDR2 is SFDVKD.

This chain links TRBV6-1 with TRBJ2-1; 14 nucleotides line up with TRBD2. V lost 7 bases, J lost 8 bases, and 13 bases stayed unmatched. Germline V gives CDR1 MNHNS, CDR2 SASEGT. CDR3 length: 17 residues. The CDR3 spells CASTPGTSGGGAHEQFF. The DNA for the CDR3 is TGTGCCAGCACTCCAGGGACTAGCGGGGGCGGGGCCCATGAGCAGTTCTTC.

This clonotype was seen many times. This chain links TRBV20-1 with TRBJ2-7; unclear D gene. Germline V gene sequence: CDR1 DFQATT, CDR2 SNEGSKA (reference sequence). V was cut by 4 bases and J by 4 bases, with 11 bases left in between. This CDR3 spans 12 amino acids. In DNA form, the CDR3 reads TGCAGTGCTACGAGCCGCATGTACGAGCAGTACTTC. Amino acids: CSATSRMYEQYF.

There are a few counts of this clonotype. The chain uses TRBV5-1 and TRBJ2-3; TRBD2 aligns across 7 bases. After removal of 1 base from V and 0 bases from J, the junction contained 5 bases not matched to a gene. This CDR3 is built from 16 residues. The germline V gene has CDR1 SGHRS and CDR2 YFSETQ. DNA of the CDR3: TGCGCCAGCAGCTTGCGGCGGGAGACGAGCACAGATACGCAGTATTTT. The encoded protein is CASSLRRETSTDTQYF.

This clonotype has a count of ten or more. The V gene is TRBV28, the J gene TRBJ2-2, with 8 bases that match TRBD1. Per germline, CDR1 MDHEN and CDR2 SYDVKM. After removal of 0 bases from V and 9 bases from J, the junction contained 12 bases not matched to a gene. The length of the CDR3 is 17 residues. CDR3 sequence reads: CASSLWSETGVFRELFF. The CDR3 coding sequence is TGTGCCAGCAGTTTATGGTCCGAGACAGGGGTATTCCGGGAGCTGTTTTTT.

CDR3 protein: CASSLSPGTFNEQFF. The CDR3 DNA reads as TGTGCCAGCAGCTTAAGTCCCGGGACATTTAATGAGCAGTTCTTC. V is TRBV11-2 and J is TRBJ2-1; D perhaps matches TRBD1 (6 bases). CDR3 length: 15 amino acids. The germline V and J ends were trimmed by 2 bases and 7 bases, with 15 bases remaining between them. Germline values: CDR1 SGHAT, CDR2 FQNNGV.

This clonotype was detected many times. The chain links TRBV7-2 to TRBJ1-2; D uncertain. CDR1 and CDR2 from the germline V gene are SGHTA and FQGNSA. This CDR3 has 12 residues. Trimming pared 5 bases from V and 3 bases from J, leaving 7 bases between. CDR3 residues: CASSALDYGYTF. CDR3 DNA sequence: TGTGCCAGCAGCGCACTGGACTATGGCTACACCTTC.

In its sample, this clonotype was seen many times. This chain connects TRBV11-2 to TRBJ2-5; D gene uncertain. Germline V gene sequence: CDR1 SGHAT, CDR2 FQNNGV. V lost 5 bases and J 2 bases, leaving 9 bases between the germline ends. The CDR3 consists of 13 residues. The chain's CDR3 is CASSITVQETQYF. The DNA of the CDR3 is TGTGCCAGCAGCATTACAGTACAAGAGACCCAGTACTTC.

A few counts support this clonotype. The CDR3 DNA reads TGTGCCAGCAGCTTGGTCACCGGTTCCTACGAGCAGTACTTC. This codes for CASSLVTGSYEQYF. The chain employs TRBV5-4 and TRBJ2-7, with D unresolved. V gave up 0 bases and J gave up 1 base, with 8 bases separating them. Germline CDR1 is SGHNT and CDR2 is YYREEE (reference sequence). There are 14 residues in the CDR3.

This rearrangement joins TRBV7-2 to TRBJ1-2; the D is unclear. The CDR3 is made up of 13 amino acids. V was pared by 2 bases and J by 4 bases, with 8 bases between. The V gene's germline CDR1 is SGHTA and CDR2 FQGNSA. The CDR3 nucleotides are TGTGCCAGCAGCTTACCCCCGACCTATGGCTACACCTTC. Translation: CASSLPPTYGYTF.

This clonotype has at least ten counts. The V call is TRBV2, the J call TRBJ1-5, with unresolved D. Trimming removed 6 bases from V and 3 bases from J, with 9 bases in between. The germline V gene has CDR1 SNHLY and CDR2 FYNNEI. The CDR3 sequence is 13 residues long. CDR3 sequence (DNA): TGTGCCAGCAGCGACACCTACAATCAGCCCCAGCATTTT. Amino acid sequence: CASSDTYNQPQHF.

The table lists this clonotype with many counts. V gene TRBV30 combines with J gene TRBJ1-1, with 12 nucleotides matching TRBD1. This CDR3 is built from 14 residues. V gave up 8 bases and J gave up 5 bases; unmatched junction bases: 9. Germline V gene lookup returns CDR1 GTSNPN and CDR2 SVGIG (reference sequence). CDR3 DNA: TGTGCCGGGACAGGGGGCGGGCGGGGAACTGAAGCTTTCTTT. This gives the protein CAGTGGGRGTEAFF.

The genes are TRBV7-2 and TRBJ1-5, with D perhaps matching TRBD1 (6 bases). The CDR3 runs to 15 residues. V was clipped by 2 bases and J by 6 bases, with 14 bases between them. CDR1 SGHTA and CDR2 FQGNSA come from the germline V gene. The CDR3 coding sequence is TGTGCCAGCAGCTTAAGCAGGGGCGCTGGTCAGCCCCAGCATTTT. It specifies CASSLSRGAGQPQHF.

In this sample, this clonotype turned up a few times. V gene TRBV5-6 combines with J gene TRBJ2-3, with D perhaps given as TRBD1 or TRBD2 (5 bases each). V shed 3 bases and J shed 0 bases, with 8 bases lying between them. This CDR3 region has 14 residues. Germline values: CDR1 SGHDT, CDR2 YYEEEE. CDR3 amino acids: CASSWGSSTDTQYF. CDR3 DNA: TGTGCCAGCAGCTGGGGGTCTAGCACAGATACGCAGTATTTT.

This clonotype was observed at least ten times. The rearrangement links TRBV27 to TRBJ2-1; TRBD1 matches at 8 bases. Trimming removed 6 bases from V and 6 bases from J; junction bases left unmatched: 13. This CDR3 comprises 16 residues. The germline gives CDR1 MNHEY, CDR2 SMNVEV (reference sequence). This CDR3 reads CASRDPGQATGNEQFF. In nucleotides, the CDR3 is TGTGCCAGCAGAGATCCGGGACAGGCGACAGGCAATGAGCAGTTCTTC.

This chain links TRBV7-2 with TRBJ2-1; D unclear. V was clipped by 1 base and J by 7 bases, with 8 bases between them. Germline V CDR1 and CDR2: SGHTA, FQGNSA. The CDR3 is 13 residues long. CDR3 amino acids: CASSLVRANEQFF. The CDR3, as DNA: TGTGCCAGCAGCTTAGTTCGTGCTAATGAGCAGTTCTTC.

This clonotype has at least ten counts. CDR3 residues: CASSLKEAGEAVDTQYF. Written as DNA, the CDR3 is TGTGCCAGCAGCTTAAAAGAGGCGGGAGAGGCGGTAGATACGCAGTATTTT. The chain uses TRBV11-2 and TRBJ2-3; 7 positions agree with TRBD2. After removal of 2 bases from V and 5 bases from J, the junction contained 13 bases not matched to a gene. There are 17 residues in the CDR3. Germline CDR1 and CDR2: SGHAT and FQNNGV.

This clonotype has more than one count but fewer than ten. The gene calls are TRBV5-4 and TRBJ2-7; 8 bases map to TRBD2. Unmatched junction bases numbered 7, after V lost 3 bases and J lost 5 bases. In germline, CDR1 is SGHNT, CDR2 YYREEE (reference sequence). There are 14 residues in the CDR3. CDR3 coding DNA: TGTGCCAGCAGCTCAATAGCGGGATTTAACGAGCAGTACTTC. It yields the protein CASSSIAGFNEQYF.

V usage is TRBV12-3 or TRBV12-4 and J usage is TRBJ1-5, with D unclear. This CDR3 has 15 residues. V was pared by 5 bases and J by 1 base, with 12 bases between. The CDR3 loop is CASSPETASNQPQHF. CDR3 nucleotides: TGTGCCAGCAGTCCCGAGACTGCGAGCAATCAGCCCCAGCATTTT.

V is TRBV7-8 and J is TRBJ2-7; 7 bases agree with TRBD2. CDR3 size: 13 residues. Germline trimming cut 2 bases from V and 9 bases from J; bases unmatched to any gene: 7. Germline V gene lookup returns CDR1 SGHVS and CDR2 FQNEAQ. CDR3 bases: TGTGCCAGCAGCTTAAGGGACTACTCTGCGCAGTACTTC. Translating gives CASSLRDYSAQYF. Complete variable domain (other parts from reference TRBV7-8 and TRBJ2-7): GAGVSQSPRYKVAKRGQDVALRCDPISGHVSLFWYQQALGQGPEFLTYFQNEAQLDKSGLPSDRFFAERPEGSVSTLKIQRTQQEDSAVYLCASSLRDYSAQYFGPGTRLTVT.

This clonotype was recorded at least ten times. J is TRBJ2-1 and V is TRBV3-1; 8 bases line up with TRBD2. The J segment lost 9 bases and the V segment lost 6 bases, leaving 13 bases of the junction unmatched. Germline values: CDR1 LGHDT, CDR2 YNNKEL (reference sequence). This CDR3 spans 15 amino acids. The CDR3 spells CASRNKRELAIEQFF. In nucleotides, the CDR3 is TGTGCCAGCAGAAATAAGCGGGAGTTAGCAATTGAGCAGTTCTTC.

The genes are TRBV9 and TRBJ2-7; 9 bases are shared with TRBD2. The CDR3 is 16 amino acids. The V segment lost 0 bases and the J segment 3 bases; nucleotides outside the gene matches: 7. Germline V gene sequence: CDR1 SGDLS, CDR2 YYNGEE. The CDR3 DNA follows: TGTGCCAGCAGCGTAGTGCCTAGCGGGAAGGTCTACGAGCAGTACTTC. It specifies CASSVVPSGKVYEQYF.

This chain links TRBV15 with TRBJ1-5; the D is unclear. Trimming removed 1 base from V and 8 bases from J, with 12 bases in between. The CDR3 runs to 14 residues. In germline, CDR1 is LNHNV, CDR2 YYDKDF (reference sequence). The CDR3 sequence: CATSRVPPLEPQHF. DNA of the CDR3: TGTGCCACCAGCAGAGTGCCCCCGCTGGAGCCCCAGCATTTT.

This clonotype was recorded at least ten times. V usage is TRBV7-8 and J usage is TRBJ2-3; 10 bases agree with TRBD2. V was clipped by 2 bases and J by 4 bases; unmatched bases: 3. CDR1 is SGHVS and CDR2 is FQNEAQ in the germline V gene. The CDR3 contains 15 residues. As DNA, the CDR3 is TGTGCCAGCAGCTTATGGGGACTAGCGTCAGATACGCAGTATTTT. This codes for CASSLWGLASDTQYF.

This clonotype was found many times. V gene TRBV2 combines with J gene TRBJ2-6; TRBD1 matches at 8 bases. In germline, CDR1 is SNHLY, CDR2 FYNNEI. The CDR3 runs 16 residues. The V segment lost 7 bases and the J segment 3 bases; nucleotides outside the gene matches: 8. Written as DNA, the CDR3 is TGTGCCAGCACTCTAGACAGGGGAATTGGGGCCAACGTCCTGACTTTC. As protein: CASTLDRGIGANVLTF. The complete variable domain, with remaining parts taken from reference TRBV2 and TRBJ2-6, reads EPEVTQTPSHQVTQMGQEVILRCVPISNHLYFYWYRQILGQKVEFLVSFYNNEISEKSEIFDDQFSVERPDGSNFTLKIRSTKLEDSAMYFCASTLDRGIGANVLTFGAGSRLTVL.

This clonotype was counted at least ten times. The V and J genes are TRBV10-3 and TRBJ1-1; no definite D call. The CDR3 is 13 amino acids. The germline V gene has CDR1 ENHRY and CDR2 SYGVKD. Trimming left V 7 bases short and J 3 bases short, with 12 bases between. Here the CDR3 reads CAITNVQDTEAFF. The CDR3 DNA follows: TGTGCCATCACCAACGTCCAGGACACTGAAGCTTTCTTT.

To note about this clonotype: One base away lies a much larger clone, so this may be a sequencing read error. Because it lacks the conserved phenylalanine or tryptophan at the end, this CDR3 is likely a read error. The chain has TRBV24-1 and TRBJ1-5; D is perhaps TRBD1 (5 bases). The CDR3 spans 17 residues. Germline V lookup: CDR1 KGHDR, CDR2 SFDVKD. V lost 2 bases to trimming and J lost 0 bases, with 13 bases between them. The CDR3 DNA reads TGTGCCACCAGTGATTCCGAAGGGGATTATAGCAATCAGCCCCAGCATCTT. Its translation: CATSDSEGDYSNQPQHL.

This clonotype was found a few times. The J gene is TRBJ2-7, the V gene TRBV7-9; TRBD2 aligns across 13 bases. Germline CDR1 is SEHNR and CDR2 is FQNEAQ (reference sequence). The CDR3 runs 15 residues. V lost 6 bases to trimming and J lost 3 bases; unmatched junction nucleotides: 5. CDR3 in DNA: TGTGCCAGCAGAAGGACTAGCGGGAGTATCTACGAGCAGTACTTC. The encoded protein is CASRRTSGSIYEQYF.

There are many counts of this clonotype. The chain recombines TRBV18 with TRBJ2-2, with no clear D. With 3 bases removed from V and 4 bases from J, the gap between germline ends came to 6 bases. CDR1 KGHSH and CDR2 LQKENI come from the germline V gene. The length of the CDR3 is 13 residues. The CDR3 region is CASSPHGTGELFF. CDR3 DNA sequence: TGTGCCAGCTCACCTCACGGCACCGGGGAGCTGTTTTTT.

The CDR3: CASSLLPTYNEQFF. DNA for the CDR3: TGTGCCAGCAGTTTATTACCCACCTACAATGAGCAGTTCTTC. The chain has TRBV12-3 or TRBV12-4 and TRBJ2-1; D not resolved. V gave up 2 bases and J gave up 2 bases, with 7 bases separating them. The CDR3 is 14 amino acids.

This clonotype appeared many times. The genes are TRBV7-9 and TRBJ2-1, with 12 bases fitting TRBD1. Germline CDR1 reads SEHNR; CDR2 reads FQNEAQ (reference sequence). The CDR3 covers 16 residues. V shed 4 bases, J shed 2 bases, and the junction held 3 bases outside the gene matches. CDR3 amino acids: CASSSRDRGPYNEQFF. DNA of the CDR3: TGTGCCAGCAGCTCCCGGGACAGGGGGCCCTACAATGAGCAGTTCTTC.

This clonotype was counted between two and nine times. The chain carries TRBV10-2 and TRBJ2-5; D is undetermined. The CDR3 sequence is 14 residues long. Germline V gene lookup returns CDR1 WSHSY and CDR2 SAAADI. The ends were cut back, 3 bases at V and 6 bases at J, with 14 bases in the middle. The CDR3 loop is CASSDPGSLKTQYF. CDR3 sequence (DNA): TGCGCCAGCAGTGACCCAGGTAGCTTGAAGACCCAGTACTTC.